Listed here are 17 T cell receptor beta chains from one sample, sequenced in a study of sequential checkpoint blockade in melanoma. As to treatment: randomized to nivolumab then ipilimumab (arm A) or the reverse (arm B). Libraries were prepared by immunoSEQ multiplex PCR; TCRdb keeps only in-frame clonotypes and omits some of them. The profile shows some 31,000 clones, 65% to 90% of them singletons. This material consisted of CD8+ T cells sorted from blood (inferred from file names), taken from a patient given nivolumab and ipilimumab in sequence. These receptors were collected from a human donor with melanoma.

The rearrangement joins TRBV19 to TRBJ2-2, with D uncertain. Trimming left V 3 bases short and J 2 bases short, with 7 bases between. The CDR3 loop spans 14 amino acids. In germline, CDR1 is LNHDA, CDR2 SQIVND (reference sequence). CDR3 DNA sequence: TGTGCCAGTAGTATCACGGGTAACACCGGGGAGCTGTTTTTT. Its protein is CASSITGNTGELFF. The full variable domain, in which reference TRBV19 and TRBJ2-2 provide the parts outside the CDR3, is DGGITQSPKYLFRKEGQNVTLSCEQNLNHDAMYWYRQDPGQGLRLIYYSQIVNDFQKGDIAEGYSVSREKKESFPLTVTSAQKNPTAFYLCASSITGNTGELFFGEGSRLTVL.

For the CDR3, the DNA is TGTGCCAGTAGTGCACGGGTTTCCTATAATTCACCCCTCCACTTT. The encoded protein is CASSARVSYNSPLHF. The gene calls are TRBV19 and TRBJ1-6; D is undetermined. V was cut by 5 bases and J by 1 base, with 9 bases left in between. The CDR3 is made up of 15 amino acids. The germline V gene encodes CDR1 LNHDA and CDR2 SQIVND (reference sequence).

V gene TRBV7-9 combines with J gene TRBJ2-7, with D unclear. Germline-derived CDR1 and CDR2 are SEHNR and FQNEAQ (reference sequence). The CDR3 runs to 11 residues. V was trimmed by 9 bases and J by 2 bases, leaving 8 bases between them. In DNA, the CDR3 is TGTGCCAGTTCCCTTACCTACGAGCAGTACTTC. Protein: CASSLTYEQYF.

The chain employs TRBV27 and TRBJ2-7; 8 bases align to TRBD2. This CDR3 is built from 14 residues. Germline V CDR1 and CDR2: MNHEY, SMNVEV (reference sequence). The junction had 3 bases not matched to a gene; V was cut back by 4 bases and J by 1 base. CDR3 amino acids: CASSWAGGSYEQYF. As DNA, the CDR3 is TGTGCCAGCAGTTGGGCGGGGGGTTCCTACGAGCAGTACTTC.

The chain links TRBV6-5 to TRBJ2-7; 10 bases align to TRBD1. CDR3 length: 15 amino acids. Germline CDR1 MNHEY, CDR2 SVGAGI. Trimming removed 4 bases from V and 3 bases from J; junction bases left unmatched: 6. CDR3 coding DNA: TGTGCCAGCAGTTCCCCCGGGACAGGGGACTACGAGCAGTACTTC. It translates to CASSSPGTGDYEQYF.

The genes are TRBV13 and TRBJ2-7; the match to TRBD1 covers 9 bases. Per germline, CDR1 PRHDT and CDR2 FYEKMQ (reference sequence). J gave up 7 bases and V 5 bases, and 12 bases lay outside the gene matches. The CDR3 has 15 amino acids. The CDR3 region has the DNA TGTGCCAGCAGCGAAACCGGGACAGGGCTCGGGGAGCAGTACTTC. Residues: CASSETGTGLGEQYF.

J is TRBJ1-2 and V is TRBV16; maybe TRBD1 (5 bases). The CDR3 runs 18 residues. The V gene's germline CDR1 is KGHSY and CDR2 FQNENV. Trimming removed 2 bases from V and 1 base from J, with 20 bases in between. CDR3 sequence (DNA): TGTGCCAGCAGCCAAATCGGCGGGACTGATGCGTTTAACTATGGCTACACCTTC. Translated, it gives CASSQIGGTDAFNYGYTF.

This chain joins TRBV4-3 and TRBJ2-3; weak D call: TRBD2 (6 bases). The germline CDR1 and CDR2 sequences are LGHNA and YSLEER. CDR3 length: 16 amino acids. V lost 3 bases and J 4 bases, leaving 17 bases between the germline ends. DNA of the CDR3: TGCGCCAGCAGCCACTCACTAGCATCAGAGGCAGATACGCAGTATTTT. Translation gives CASSHSLASEADTQYF.

The rearrangement joins TRBV2 to TRBJ2-5; 10 bases match TRBD2. The J call may be mistaken, given a closer DNA end match to TRBJ2-7. The CDR3 spans 15 residues. Germline CDR1 and CDR2: SNHLY and FYNNEI. This chain's CDR3 is CASSASGRASYEQYF. CDR3 nucleotide sequence: TGTGCCAGCAGCGCGAGCGGGAGGGCCTCTTACGAGCAGTACTTC.

DNA of the CDR3: TGTGCCAGCAGCACAAAACAAGTCTCTGATCAGCCCCAGCATTTT. Its translation is CASSTKQVSDQPQHF. This chain joins TRBV11-3 and TRBJ1-5; D remains unclear. The CDR3 runs to 15 residues. From germline, CDR1 is SGHNT and CDR2 YENEEA. V dropped 5 bases and J dropped 5 bases, with 16 bases sitting between them. Combining the CDR3 with reference TRBV11-3 and TRBJ1-5 gives the whole variable domain EAGVVQSPRYKIIEKKQPVAFWCNPISGHNTLYWYLQNLGQGPELLIRYENEEAVDDSQLPKDRFSAERLKGVDSTLKIQPAELGDSAVYLCASSTKQVSDQPQHFGDGTRLSIL.

The V call is TRBV7-8, the J call TRBJ2-4; TRBD1 agrees at 7 bases. V shed 5 bases, J shed 2 bases, and the junction held 12 bases outside the gene matches. Per germline, CDR1 SGHVS and CDR2 FQNEAQ. The CDR3 covers 17 residues. The DNA of the CDR3 is TGTGCCAGCAGCACAGGACAGGCGTTGCGGCCCAAAAACATTCAGTACTTC. Residues: CASSTGQALRPKNIQYF.

The chain recombines TRBV12-1 with TRBJ2-5; the table calls TRBD2, which could not be checked here. TRBV12-1 is designated a pseudogene. The CDR3 is 18 residues long. The CDR3 DNA reads TGTGCCAGCAGCTTTGCGGGGTTGGGGGGACTAGCGGGCCGCAGGAAGTACTTC. Translating gives CASSFAGLGGLAGRRKYF.

The rearrangement joins TRBV7-8 to TRBJ2-7, with D perhaps TRBD1 (6 bases). This CDR3 is built from 17 residues. Germline V gene sequence: CDR1 SGHVS, CDR2 FQNEAQ. Trimming removed 4 bases at V and 3 bases at J, with 22 bases between. The CDR3 bases are TGTGCCAGCAGCTCCCGGGACACCCTCTCGGCGCTCTACGAGCAGTACTTC. It specifies CASSSRDTLSALYEQYF.

The chain couples TRBV19 to TRBJ1-1; no clear D. Trimming pared 7 bases from V and 2 bases from J, leaving 14 bases between. Per the germline V gene, CDR1 is LNHDA and CDR2 is SQIVND (reference sequence). There are 14 residues in the CDR3. CDR3 protein: CASTPGGLNTEAFF. The CDR3 nucleotides read TGTGCCAGTACCCCAGGAGGGTTAAACACTGAAGCTTTCTTT.

This clone was recorded only once. The J gene is TRBJ2-2, the V gene TRBV6-1; D is uncertain. The CDR3 has 14 residues. V was clipped by 2 bases and J by 6 bases, with 10 bases between them. The V gene's germline CDR1 is MNHNS and CDR2 SASEGT. CDR3 DNA sequence: TGTGCCAGCAGTGAATTTGTTCGAGCCGGGGAGCTGTTTTTT. Translated: CASSEFVRAGELFF.

The genes are TRBV29-1 and TRBJ2-2, with 14 bases that match TRBD2. The germline CDR1 and CDR2 sequences are SQVTM and ANQGSEA. V was pared by 3 bases and J by 8 bases, with 2 bases of the junction left unmatched. The CDR3 contains 14 residues. This chain's CDR3 is CSVEGLAGEGELFF. The CDR3 nucleotides read TGCAGCGTTGAGGGACTAGCGGGAGAAGGGGAGCTGTTTTTT.

The chain uses TRBV7-6 and TRBJ2-7, with a possible D match to TRBD1 (5 bases). CDR3 length: 14 residues. The germline V and J ends were trimmed by 5 bases and 2 bases, with 13 bases remaining between them. The V gene's germline CDR1 is SGHVS and CDR2 FNYEAQ. CDR3 region: CASSPRYRTYEQYF. The CDR3 coding sequence is TGTGCCAGCAGCCCCCGGTACAGGACCTACGAGCAGTACTTC.